This TCR beta chain derives from a study of T cells in Graves' hyperthyroidism and ophthalmopathy. The overall study: Peripheral blood samples were taken at initial diagnosis, prior to any treatment. General study points: Clonotypes that were expanded in thyroid above 0.001 mostly appeared in blood too. Classification by a 13 V-J model distinguished ophthalmopathy from stable hyperthyroidism.

This clonotype was picked up a small number of times. Its cognate antigen is unknown. Amplification of TCR beta CDR3 regions used RNA as the template. The HTBI primer set was used in a first-round RT-PCR of the TCR CDR3. TCRdb reprocessed the multiplex PCR reads with MiXCR, giving one entry per CDR3 protein. The sample holds 690,000 or so distinct CDR3 sequences, about 19% seen once. Germline CDR1 and CDR2: SGHAT and FQNNGV. This CDR3 comprises 17 residues. After removal of 3 bases from V and 0 bases from J, the junction contained 6 bases not matched to a gene. Source material for PBMCs was over 8 ml fresh peripheral blood.

The source material was blood. The chain joins TRBV11-2 to TRBJ1-2, with 11 bases matching TRBD1. This clonotype was obtained from a woman in her fifties or sixties with Graves' hyperthyroidism that later progressed to Graves' ophthalmopathy. The CDR3, as DNA: TGTGCCAGCAGCTTTTGGACAGGGGGCCCTACTAACTATGGCTACACCTTC. It codes for CASSFWTGGPTNYGYTF.